The present TCR beta chain was sequenced within a study of metastatic and nonmetastatic thyroid tumors. Concerning this clone itself: The junction does not match germline at one end; this may be a read error. This CDR3 is also generated by other DNA sequences in the sample.

All patients were treatment-naive before thyroid surgery. TCRdb re-called the PCR reads via MiXCR. Among under 20,000 clones, 25% to 30% were seen once, and the ten largest hold approximately 26%. The CDR3 totals 13 residues. CDR1 GTSNPN and CDR2 SVGIG come from the germline V gene (reference sequence). The chain recombines TRBV30 with TRBJ1-2, with TRBD1 as a possible D gene (6 bases). Sample: tumor tissue. This TCR derives from a male donor with papillary thyroid cancer or a benign thyroid nodule (not recorded which). Some clones in this sample may be carry-over from other donors' samples. The CDR3, as DNA: TGTGCCTGGAGTGTACAGGGACTCGGAGGCTACACCTTT. This codes for CAWSVQGLGGYTF.